This T cell receptor (beta chain) was sequenced for a study of glioma-infiltrating T cells after dendritic cell vaccination. Background on the study: The vaccine used monocyte-derived dendritic cells pulsed overnight with autologous tumor lysate.

Remarks on this clone: Its antigen is not identified.

Fresh-frozen tumor tissue and more than two years of survival data were available for all. The assay was immunoSEQ multiplex PCR, and TCRdb's table has in-frame clones only and misses some. Seen here are about 92,000 clones, 86% observed once, and the top ten hold 15% to 19%. Study-wide results and caveats: Survival was not directly related to TCR clonality in these patients.

This TCR derives from a human donor with glioblastoma. The source material was blood, sampled before dendritic cell vaccination.

The CDR3 reads CASSSPQYNYGYTF. CDR3 coding DNA: TGTGCCAGCAGTTCCCCACAGTACAACTATGGCTACACCTTC. J is TRBJ1-2 and V is TRBV28; no definite D call. The germline V and J ends were trimmed by 4 bases and 2 bases, with 11 bases remaining between them. This CDR3 region has 14 residues. CDR1 MDHEN and CDR2 SYDVKM come from the germline V gene.